This TCR beta chain was identified in a study of OX40 agonist ivuxolimab in advanced cancers. About the study: Ivuxolimab is a fully human IgG2 antibody that activates OX40 (CD134).

This clone occurred a few times. Its antigen is not known. Study-wide findings and caveats: Low normalized T-cell clonal expansion was additionally recorded for some nonresponders.

The V end lost 8 bases, the J end lost 3 bases, and 10 bases lay between the germline ends. Germline V lookup: CDR1 MNHNS, CDR2 SASEGT. The CDR3 is 12 amino acids. The data were produced by immunoSEQ multiplex PCR, yet TCRdb's version contains in-frame clones alone and is incomplete. The sample lists roughly 90,000 clones, approximately 91% occurring once. The sequencing used CD4+ or CD8+ T cells sorted from blood, collected in a trial of the OX40 agonist ivuxolimab. This chain uses TRBV6-1 with TRBJ1-2; D is uncertain. This clonotype was sampled from an adult with an advanced solid tumor such as melanoma, head and neck, liver or kidney cancer. Here the CDR3 DNA reads TGTGCCAGCGAGGGCTGGGACTATGGCTACACCTTC. Protein: CASEGWDYGYTF.